The TCR beta chain described here comes from a study of cytomegalovirus exposure and HLA in healthy donors (dated by TCRdb to 2016 to 2017). About the full investigation: An earlier analysis of approximately 590 of the donors reported 250 to 350 Gb of sequence data and 100 million to 130 million unique TCR beta sequences from 150 million to 200 million T cells. HLA typing included class I and class II loci at four-digit resolution. An early release covering roughly 640 HLA-typed donors comprised about 310 gigabases of sequencing data and 85 million to 100 million unique TCR sequences. All discovery cohort repertoires had been generated on a single sequencing platform. In a later genetic analysis, genome-wide SNP genotypes for about three fifths of the roughly 670 donors were used, and that subset was treated as a discovery cohort. The later analysis used no new phenotypic data to find candidate immune exposures, relying instead on TCR beta sequences and their occurrence across donors. In addition to the first cohort of 666 subjects, a separate validation cohort of over 90 different subjects was used. The T cell repertoires of some 700 subjects were profiled by immunosequencing and related to cytomegalovirus serostatus. The number of typed donors differed by locus: about 620-640 for A, B, C, DRB1 and DQB1; roughly 510 for DQA1; 606 for DPA1; and 400 to 480 for DPB1. In a later analysis, previously published TCR beta repertoires from 666 donors were re-analyzed and high-resolution HLA genotyping was added so that TCR occurrence patterns could be studied. Among under 450 genotyped donors of the cohort, an average of roughly 240,000 unique TCR beta nucleotide sequences were sequenced per donor, roughly 20% of them non-productive. Several DR-DQ haplotypes were treated as single units for association and clustering because of strong linkage in the cohort. Donor age, sex, ethnicity and CMV serostatus were collected together with the repertoire data. Of the 300 to 400 genotyped donors, 81% fell in the genetic ancestry cluster associated with self-reported Caucasian donors. In an earlier analysis of more than 550 of the donors, high-throughput TCR beta sequencing was used to judge whether each TCR beta V gene segment behaved as functional or pseudogenic. To predict cytomegalovirus infection status, the study combined high-throughput TCR immunosequencing, statistical association of individual TCRs with disease status, and machine learning. The study aimed to test whether signatures of past pathogen exposure could be identified by cataloging public T cell receptors. General study outcomes and caveats: Most CMV-associated TCR beta chains appeared to be HLA-restricted in a later analysis, and the HLA associations seemed to be driven largely by CMV exposure. In a later genetic analysis, a missense DCLRE1C variant was associated with V-gene and J-gene trimming of TCR beta chains, and the association was replicated in an independent cohort. This cohort had only TCR beta chains sequenced, and the lack of alpha or paired-chain data limited which features could be detected. Linkage disequilibrium might explain the correlated functional status among segregating V segments, but an unknown experimental factor could not be excluded. A later analysis found that TCR association rates varied across HLA loci, with DRB1 alleles showing the most associated TCRs and HLA-C alleles the fewest. Assigning TCR associations to individual alleles was difficult when HLA alleles, especially DR and DQ, strongly co-occurred. In both the original and validation cohorts, the classifier was reported to diagnose cytomegalovirus status with high specificity and sensitivity. A later genetic analysis reported fewer N-insertions in productive TCRs among donors in an Asian-associated ancestry cluster than the approximately 670-donor mean. CMV serostatus was the only immune exposure information available for the cohort. Specific HLA alleles were associated with over 15,000 TCR beta sequences at a false discovery rate of 0.05 in a later analysis. Because the 87-base-pair reads could not distinguish some IMGT-functional V segments, including TRBV6-2 and TRBV6-3, those segments were excluded. A further reported finding was that TCR beta sequences accurately predicted the HLA-A and HLA-B alleles for most subjects in the first cohort. HLA typing was unavailable for some donors at each locus, so association tests used only the typed subset. Roughly 17 rarely observed V segments, including chromosome 9 orphons, were excluded from the earlier analysis of several hundred of the donors because counts were too low. The study listed 150 to 200 TCR beta chains as associated with cytomegalovirus. It was suggested by the authors that the approach could potentially be generalized to other disease states and immunological phenotypes. In a later analysis, HLA-associated TCR beta chains were found to be more clonally expanded and to have lower generation probabilities than equally common non-associated chains. In an earlier analysis of approximately 590 of the donors, most TCR beta V segments appeared in productive rearrangements about 87% or about 30% of the time, broadly matching IMGT annotations. The sequencing pipeline was judged likely to have produced a cluster of highly shared sequence variants as a technical artifact. A few of the identified cytomegalovirus-associated TCR beta chains were confirmed in vitro to be specific for cytomegalovirus antigens. Presence/absence analyses assumed roughly uniform sequencing depth across donors, an assumption that may not hold. In a later analysis, several top co-occurrence clusters were reported to appear linked to parvovirus B19, influenza, CMV and Epstein-Barr virus. Across donors, most TCR sequences were observed very rarely, whereas some public TCRs were present in many individuals.

The cohort was made up of roughly 670 healthy bone marrow donors. Cohort members were all nominally healthy when sampled, although unrecorded immune exposures were likely present. The donor was CMV seronegative and was included in the group of a few hundred seronegative cohort members. A peripheral blood sample was provided by each donor, and peripheral blood mononuclear cells were used for TCR beta sequencing. Genomic DNA was extracted from the blood cell samples with the Qiagen DNeasy Blood Extraction Kit. Taken from cysteine to phenylalanine, the CDR3 has 14 residues. The retained sequence is limited to the CDR3, 42 bases, with the frame set at the first base. CDR1 and CDR2 are drawn from the germline V gene: ENHRY, SYGVKD. Cut back by 0 bases and 2 bases, the V and J ends lie 7 bases apart. As for this clone: Its antigen remains unidentified. Base quality data are lacking; no much larger clone is found one base away.

Libraries were constructed by the immunoSEQ multiplex PCR assay. The multiplex PCR relied on a mix of 60 forward primers for TCR Vbeta segments and 13 reverse primers for TCR Jbeta segments. The CDR3 region of rearranged TCR beta genes was amplified from genomic DNA with a multiplex PCR assay. Amplified TCR beta libraries were sequenced as 87-base-pair reads on the Illumina HiSeq System. Regarding the original processing steps: A later analysis counted some 80 million unique TCR beta chains across the 500 to 850 repertoires, and roughly 9.9 million of these chains were shared by at least two donors. Raw reads were error-corrected and collapsed into unique sequences by a nearest-neighbor algorithm in which closely related sequences were merged to remove PCR and sequencing errors. CDR3 sequences were aligned to IMGT reference sequences to assign V, D and J gene segments. For a sequence to be retained, a match of at least six nucleotides was required to both a V gene segment and a J gene segment. Rearrangements were classified as productive when the CDR3 lacked stop codons and remained in frame with V and J, and all other rearrangements were classified as non-productive. Following IMGT convention, CDR3 was defined as the stretch from the second conserved V-encoded cysteine up to the conserved J-encoded phenylalanine. The earlier analysis of around 640 of the donors excluded sequences that lacked an unambiguous match to a single V gene segment. An earlier analysis of a few hundred of the donors called V segments functional above 56.7% productive rearrangements and segregating when the between-donor standard deviation exceeded 5%. A statistical classification framework was built for diagnosing cytomegalovirus status from the catalog of TCR beta chain sequences. In a later analysis, V and J genes were assigned by comparing TCR nucleotide sequences against IMGT/GENE-DB human TR gene sequences. A later analysis assigned CDR3 sequences and most-parsimonious VDJ recombination scenarios with the TCRdist pipeline. In a later analysis, each TCR beta chain was defined by its CDR3 amino acid sequence together with its V-gene family, and reads without a unique V-gene family were excluded. In a later analysis, fewer than 650 highly shared, low-generation-probability nucleotide sequences were removed to address suspected cross-contamination and a sequencing artifact. A later analysis calculated a clonal expansion index for each public chain from normalized within-repertoire ranks of inferred template counts. In a later analysis, generation probabilities were computed with a VDJ recombination model fitted to out-of-frame rearrangements, and the resulting probabilities were checked against IGoR. In a later analysis, hypergeometric tests were used to score TCR-TCR, TCR-HLA and TCR-CMV co-occurrence, with a repertoire-size bias correction applied to TCR pairs. False discovery rates were estimated in a later analysis by permuting HLA or CMV assignments 20 times. In a later analysis, co-occurring TCRs were grouped using DBSCAN, and TCRdist sequence similarity was added for clustering within HLA-allele-positive subsets. For co-occurrence clustering, repertoires with fewer than 30,000 or more than 120,000 public chains were excluded, along with four or five repertoires with anomalous nucleotide sharing. Not all clones reach the TCRdb copy of this immuneACCESS table, which keeps in-frame sequences only. Checked studies attribute under half of the gap to unresolved V genes and leave the rest unexplained. That table is the source of V, J and clone size, and D and trimming were worked out from the DNA. In this sample the table shows 70,000 to 90,000 clones, 75% of which occur a single time. The ten largest account for 2% to 2.5% of the sample.

The specimen sequenced was PBMCs. The chain is encoded by TRBV10-3 joined to TRBJ1-1, with the D gene call left open. This clonotype was obtained from a middle-aged man in good health and CMV-seronegative. The DNA is as follows: TGTGCCATCAGTGAGTCGAGAAGTAACACTGAAGCTTTCTTT. Translated, it reads CAISESRSNTEAFF.